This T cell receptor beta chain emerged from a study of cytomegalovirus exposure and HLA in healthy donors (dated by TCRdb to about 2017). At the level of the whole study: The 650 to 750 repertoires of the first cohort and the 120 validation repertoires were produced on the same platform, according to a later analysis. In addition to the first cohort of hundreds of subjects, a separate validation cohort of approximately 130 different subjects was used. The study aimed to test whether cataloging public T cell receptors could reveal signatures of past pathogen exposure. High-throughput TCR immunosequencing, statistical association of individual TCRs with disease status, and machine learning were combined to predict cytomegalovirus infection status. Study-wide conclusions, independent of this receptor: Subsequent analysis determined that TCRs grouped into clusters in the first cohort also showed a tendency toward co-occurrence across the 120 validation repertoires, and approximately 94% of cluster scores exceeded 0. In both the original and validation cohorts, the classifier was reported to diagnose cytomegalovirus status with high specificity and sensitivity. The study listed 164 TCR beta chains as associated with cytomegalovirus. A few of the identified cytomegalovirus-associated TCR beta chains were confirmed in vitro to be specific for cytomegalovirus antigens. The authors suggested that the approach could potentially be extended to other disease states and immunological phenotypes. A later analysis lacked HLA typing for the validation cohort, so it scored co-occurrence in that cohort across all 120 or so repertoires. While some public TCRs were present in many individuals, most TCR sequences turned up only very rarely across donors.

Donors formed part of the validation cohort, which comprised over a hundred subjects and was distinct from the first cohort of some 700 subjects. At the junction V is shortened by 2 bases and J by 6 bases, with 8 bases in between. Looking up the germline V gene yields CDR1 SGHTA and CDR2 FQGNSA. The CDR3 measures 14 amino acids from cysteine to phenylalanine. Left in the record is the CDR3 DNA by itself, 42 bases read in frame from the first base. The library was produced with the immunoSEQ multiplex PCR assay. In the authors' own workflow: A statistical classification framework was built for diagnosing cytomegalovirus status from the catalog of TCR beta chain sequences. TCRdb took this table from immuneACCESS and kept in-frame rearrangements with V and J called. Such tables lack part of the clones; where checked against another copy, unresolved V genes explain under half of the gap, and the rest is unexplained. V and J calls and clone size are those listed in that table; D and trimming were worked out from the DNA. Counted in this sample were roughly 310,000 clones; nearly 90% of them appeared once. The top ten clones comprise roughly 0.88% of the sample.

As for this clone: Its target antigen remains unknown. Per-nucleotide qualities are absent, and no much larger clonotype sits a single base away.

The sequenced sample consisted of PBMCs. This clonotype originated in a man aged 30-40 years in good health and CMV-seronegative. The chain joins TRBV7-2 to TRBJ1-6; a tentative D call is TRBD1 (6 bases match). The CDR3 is CASSLRTANSPLHF. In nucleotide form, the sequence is TGTGCCAGCAGCTTACGGACAGCTAATTCACCCCTCCACTTT.